Sequencing of this TCR beta chain was carried out in a study of T-cell reconstitution after alpha-beta-depleted transplantation in children. Findings and limits, study-wide: Expanded graft clones numbering several hundred reportedly gave rise to alpha-beta T cells about two months after transplant.

Preparing the TCRbeta library involved the use of unique molecular identifiers. TCRdb independently ran MiXCR on the PCR reads; one entry per CDR3 protein. This repertoire shows some 600,000 distinct CDR3 sequences, 10% to 15% found once; its top ten account for around 2.2%. As for this clonotype: Its matching antigen is unknown.

Sequencing was performed on PBMCs, mostly from graft donor cells, taken 360 days after TCRalphabeta/CD19-depleted stem cell transplant. This TCR was recovered from a male patient aged 5 to 17 who had a stem cell transplant for acute myeloid leukemia, so the T cells may come from the graft donor.

CDR3 loop: CASNLLAGSYEQYF. CDR3 sequence (DNA): TGTGCCAGCAACCTACTAGCGGGCTCCTACGAGCAGTACTTC. The rearrangement links TRBV7-2 to TRBJ2-7; 9 bases fit TRBD2. CDR1 and CDR2 (germline): SGHTA, FQGNSA. V dropped 7 bases and J dropped 0; count of bases not matched to a gene: 4. CDR3 length equals 14 residues.